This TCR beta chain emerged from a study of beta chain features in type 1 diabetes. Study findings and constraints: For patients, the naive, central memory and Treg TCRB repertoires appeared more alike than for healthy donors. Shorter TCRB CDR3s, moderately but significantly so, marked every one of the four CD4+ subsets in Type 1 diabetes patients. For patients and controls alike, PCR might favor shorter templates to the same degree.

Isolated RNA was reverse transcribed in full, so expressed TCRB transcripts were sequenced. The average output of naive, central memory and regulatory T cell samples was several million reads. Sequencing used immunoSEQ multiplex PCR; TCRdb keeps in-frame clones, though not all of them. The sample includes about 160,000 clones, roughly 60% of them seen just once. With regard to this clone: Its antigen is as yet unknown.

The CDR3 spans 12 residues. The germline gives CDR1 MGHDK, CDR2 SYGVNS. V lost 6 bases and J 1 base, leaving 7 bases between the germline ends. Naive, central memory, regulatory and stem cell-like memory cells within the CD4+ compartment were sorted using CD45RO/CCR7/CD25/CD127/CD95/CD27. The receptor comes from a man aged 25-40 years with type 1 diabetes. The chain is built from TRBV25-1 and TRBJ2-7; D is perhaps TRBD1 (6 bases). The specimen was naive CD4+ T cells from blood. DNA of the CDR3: TGTGCCAGCAGCACAGGGTCCTACGAGCAGTACTTC. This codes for CASSTGSYEQYF.